The 20 T cell receptor beta chains in this list originate from one sample, sequenced in a study of CD8 T cells in ankylosing spondylitis. One entry per CDR3 protein results from TCRdb running MiXCR on the 5' RACE reads. This table holds some 27,000 distinct CDR3 sequences, roughly 5% found once. Sequenced sample: blood, either unsorted or a sorted T cell fraction (not recorded which). The receptors were gathered from a female donor with ankylosing spondylitis or in good health (not recorded which).

Many counts were recorded for this clonotype. The chain joins TRBV9 to TRBJ2-3; 9 bases fit TRBD2. CDR3 size: 20 residues. Trimming took 0 bases from V and 2 from J; bases not matched to a gene: 16. Germline CDR1 and CDR2: SGDLS and YYNGEE. The CDR3 reads CASSVGHSGGSGGYTDTQYF. The CDR3 DNA sequence: TGTGCCAGCAGCGTAGGACATAGCGGGGGTTCCGGGGGGTACACAGATACGCAGTATTTT.

The sample holds many counts of this clonotype. The chain links TRBV9 to TRBJ1-6; D may be TRBD1 (6 bases). V was trimmed by 5 bases and J by 14 bases, leaving 20 bases between them. CDR3 length: 14 residues. CDR1 SGDLS and CDR2 YYNGEE come from the germline V gene. The DNA of the CDR3 is TGTGCCAGCAGGCTAAACTCTGAACAGGGTTCCCTCCACTTT. Its protein product is CASRLNSEQGSLHF.

Sample share makes this clonotype medium-sized (0.01 to 0.1%). The chain recombines TRBV9 with TRBJ1-2, with no clear D. The CDR3 sequence is 14 residues long. Germline lookup yields CDR1 SGDLS and CDR2 YYNGEE. V lost 4 bases to trimming and J lost 5 bases, with 15 bases between them. The CDR3 bases are TGTGCCAGCAGCTCCACCAGTGAGAGGTATGGCTACACCTTC. Protein product: CASSSTSERYGYTF.

This clonotype was counted ten times or more. This rearrangement joins TRBV9 to TRBJ1-3, with 12 bases aligning to TRBD1. CDR1 SGDLS and CDR2 YYNGEE come from the germline V gene. This CDR3 has 19 amino acids. J was trimmed by 2 bases and V by 3 bases; bases with no gene match: 12. Here the CDR3 DNA reads TGTGCCAGCAGCGCCTCCGGGACAGGGGGCCCAAGGGCTGGAAACACCATATATTTT. Its translation is CASSASGTGGPRAGNTIYF.

This clonotype has a count of ten or more. The gene calls are TRBV9 and TRBJ2-3; D is undetermined. V lost 0 bases and J lost 0, with 5 bases in between. The germline CDR1 and CDR2 sequences are SGDLS and YYNGEE. This CDR3 is built from 14 residues. The CDR3 here is CASSVDYSTDTQYF. The CDR3 DNA reads TGTGCCAGCAGCGTAGACTATAGCACAGATACGCAGTATTTT.

Ten or more counts support this clonotype. This chain connects TRBV9 to TRBJ2-3, with TRBD2 matching over 9 bases. The length of the CDR3 is 16 residues. Losses at the gene ends were 4 bases for V and 5 bases for J; bases not matched to a gene: 11. Per germline, CDR1 SGDLS and CDR2 YYNGEE. This chain's CDR3 is CASSPRIAGERDTQYF. DNA of the CDR3: TGTGCCAGCAGCCCCCGGATAGCGGGGGAAAGAGATACGCAGTATTTT.

In this sample, this clonotype turned up many times. This chain connects TRBV9 to TRBJ2-7, with 10 bases that match TRBD2. Germline lookup yields CDR1 SGDLS and CDR2 YYNGEE. CDR3 size: 15 residues. The V and J ends lost 0 bases and 3 bases, in that order; junction bases with no gene match: 3. CDR3 sequence reads: CASSVEASGGYEQYF. The DNA of the CDR3 is TGTGCCAGCAGCGTAGAGGCTAGCGGGGGCTACGAGCAGTACTTC.

There are many counts of this clonotype. J is TRBJ2-2 and V is TRBV9, with a weak D call TRBD2 (6 bases). In germline, CDR1 is SGDLS, CDR2 YYNGEE. V gave up 8 bases and J gave up 0 bases, with 11 bases separating them. The length of the CDR3 is 14 residues. CDR3 sequence reads: CASKGGANTGELFF. The CDR3 bases are TGTGCCAGTAAAGGAGGGGCGAACACCGGGGAGCTGTTTTTT.

In its sample, this clonotype was seen many times. The J gene is TRBJ1-2, the V gene TRBV9; a possible D gene is TRBD1 (6 bases). The CDR3 totals 16 residues. The germline V gene encodes CDR1 SGDLS and CDR2 YYNGEE. Trimming pared 3 bases from V and 7 bases from J, leaving 22 bases between. The CDR3 sequence: CASSDPRWGGARGYTF. The CDR3 region has the DNA TGTGCCAGCAGCGATCCCCGTTGGGGGGGGGCTCGTGGCTACACCTTC.

This clonotype was observed at least ten times. The rearrangement uses TRBV9 and TRBJ1-1; D remains ambiguous. V lost 0 bases, J lost 4 bases, and 7 bases lay in between. The length of the CDR3 is 13 residues. CDR1 is SGDLS and CDR2 is YYNGEE in the germline V gene. The CDR3 spells CASSVEPSTEAFF. The CDR3 DNA reads TGTGCCAGCAGCGTAGAGCCGAGCACTGAAGCTTTCTTT.

This clonotype was counted ten times or more. The V call is TRBV9, the J call TRBJ2-7, with D maybe TRBD1 (5 bases). From germline, CDR1 is SGDLS and CDR2 YYNGEE. The germline V and J ends were trimmed by 0 bases and 5 bases, with 15 bases remaining between them. This CDR3 has 15 residues. The CDR3 region is CASSVAPNRFHEQYF. CDR3 coding DNA: TGTGCCAGCAGCGTAGCCCCAAACAGGTTCCACGAGCAGTACTTC.

This chain uses TRBV9 with TRBJ2-5, with D possibly TRBD2 on 6 matching bases. V dropped 0 bases and J dropped 2 bases, with 14 bases sitting between them. Germline V CDR1 and CDR2: SGDLS, YYNGEE. The CDR3 has 16 amino acids. Here the CDR3 reads CASSVGRGGGQETQYF. As DNA, the CDR3 is TGTGCCAGCAGCGTAGGAAGGGGAGGCGGTCAAGAGACCCAGTACTTC.

At least ten counts were recorded for this clonotype. The chain employs TRBV9 and TRBJ2-5, with 10 bases that match TRBD2. Germline V gives CDR1 SGDLS, CDR2 YYNGEE. The CDR3 contains 15 residues. After removal of 2 bases from V and 5 bases from J, the junction contained 6 bases not matched to a gene. This CDR3 reads CASSVNILAGETQYF. The CDR3, as DNA: TGTGCCAGCAGCGTTAACATACTAGCGGGGGAGACCCAGTACTTC. Filled out from reference TRBV9 and TRBJ2-5, the complete variable domain reads DSGVTQTPKHLITATGQRVTLRCSPRSGDLSVYWYQQSLDQGLQFLIQYYNGEERAKGNILERFSAQQFPDLHSELNLSSLELGDSALYFCASSVNILAGETQYFGPGTRLLVL.

This clonotype was seen repeatedly, ten times or more. The chain uses TRBV9 and TRBJ1-1; weak D call: TRBD1 (5 bases). Trimming took 0 bases from V and 1 from J, leaving 13 bases between them. Germline CDR1 reads SGDLS; CDR2 reads YYNGEE. The CDR3 sequence is 16 residues long. CDR3 DNA: TGTGCCAGCAGCGTAGGAGGGGCTCGGGGGAACACTGAAGCTTTCTTT. Amino acid sequence: CASSVGGARGNTEAFF. The full variable domain, completed using reference TRBV9 and TRBJ1-1, is DSGVTQTPKHLITATGQRVTLRCSPRSGDLSVYWYQQSLDQGLQFLIQYYNGEERAKGNILERFSAQQFPDLHSELNLSSLELGDSALYFCASSVGGARGNTEAFFGQGTRLTVV.

This clonotype was recorded at least ten times. The chain uses TRBV9 and TRBJ2-3, with no clear D. Germline V CDR1 and CDR2: SGDLS, YYNGEE. The V gene lost 0 bases and the J gene lost 5 bases, with 7 bases spanning the gap. This CDR3 contains 13 residues. CDR3 nucleotide sequence: TGTGCCAGCAGCGTAGTTCAAGGAGATACGCAGTATTTT. This gives the protein CASSVVQGDTQYF.

By share, this clonotype counts as medium-sized. The CDR3 sequence: CASSQIAGANTGELFF. For the CDR3, the DNA is TGTGCCAGCAGCCAAATAGCGGGAGCGAACACCGGGGAGCTGTTTTTT. This chain links TRBV9 with TRBJ2-2; 9 bases match TRBD2. V lost 4 bases and J lost 0; bases outside the gene matches: 4. The CDR3 has 16 residues. Germline V gene data show CDR1 as SGDLS and CDR2 as YYNGEE.

By proportion, this clonotype is medium-sized. V gene TRBV9 combines with J gene TRBJ2-1; TRBD2 might be the D (7 bases). The ends were cut back, 2 bases at V and 6 bases at J, with 12 bases in the middle. Per germline, CDR1 SGDLS and CDR2 YYNGEE. CDR3 size: 14 residues. The CDR3 is CASSVTGGSNEQFF. The CDR3 region has the DNA TGTGCCAGCAGCGTCACGGGGGGCTCCAATGAGCAGTTCTTC.

There are many counts of this clonotype. The rearrangement uses TRBV9 and TRBJ1-5; D remains unclear. Trimming pared 4 bases from V and 0 bases from J, leaving 8 bases between. Germline V gene lookup returns CDR1 SGDLS and CDR2 YYNGEE. The CDR3 is 14 residues long. The CDR3 DNA reads TGTGCCAGCAGCCCCGACGATAGCAATCAGCCCCAGCATTTT. Translation gives CASSPDDSNQPQHF.

This clonotype was found many times. This chain connects TRBV9 to TRBJ2-2; D remains ambiguous. Germline-derived CDR1 and CDR2 are SGDLS and YYNGEE. The CDR3 is 16 amino acids. V was shortened by 3 bases and J by 0 bases, with 12 bases between the two germline ends. The DNA of the CDR3 is TGTGCCAGCAGCGCGCGGTCGGCCCCGAACACCGGGGAGCTGTTTTTT. Residues: CASSARSAPNTGELFF.

This clonotype occurred many times. This chain uses TRBV9 with TRBJ2-2; D unresolved. Trimming removed 6 bases at V and 0 bases at J, with 9 bases between. The CDR3 runs to 14 residues. The germline V gene encodes CDR1 SGDLS and CDR2 YYNGEE. CDR3 region: CASKAQANTGELFF. CDR3 coding DNA: TGTGCCAGCAAGGCCCAAGCGAACACCGGGGAGCTGTTTTTT.